A selection of T cell receptor beta chains follows, all from one sample in a study of beta chain features in type 1 diabetes. Data came from immunoSEQ multiplex PCR; TCRdb stores just in-frame clones and leaves some out. The table lists roughly 53,000 clones, roughly two fifths of them singletons, with over 1.1% in the top ten. Sequencing input: Tregs from blood. These receptors all stem from a man in his thirties or forties with type 1 diabetes. The CDR3 runs from the conserved cysteine through the conserved F or W. The order of the fields is D gene, clone size, V gene, J gene, CDR3 protein, CDR3 DNA. The D gene is left open where the match is weak. Only some rows state a clone size, as once, few, many or a class for expanded clones.

>.|.|TRBV4-2|TRBJ2-2
CASSQDPQTGELFF
TGTGCCAGCAGCCAAGATCCGCAGACCGGGGAGCTGTTTTTT
>TRBD1|.|TRBV7-9|TRBJ1-2
CASSPWTGGTYGYTF
TGTGCCAGCAGCCCATGGACAGGGGGTACCTATGGCTACACCTTC
>TRBD2|.|TRBV7-2|TRBJ2-3
CASSSGLAPDTQYF
TGTGCCAGCAGCTCGGGACTAGCGCCAGATACGCAGTATTTT
>.|.|TRBV19|TRBJ2-1
CASSWQQGENSYNEQFF
TGTGCCAGTAGTTGGCAACAGGGAGAGAACTCCTACAATGAGCAGTTCTTC
>TRBD1|.|TRBV5-1|TRBJ1-1
CASSWGTGGTEAFF
TGCGCCAGCAGCTGGGGGACAGGGGGCACTGAAGCTTTCTTT
>TRBD1|few|TRBV5-6|TRBJ1-2
CASRLQGAEGYTF
TGTGCCAGCAGGTTACAGGGGGCAGAAGGCTACACCTTC
>.|few|TRBV2|TRBJ2-7
CATASSYEQYF
TGTGCCACCGCGAGCTCCTACGAGCAGTACTTC
>.|.|TRBV9|TRBJ1-5
CASRPVARGVPGAQHF
TGTGCCAGCAGGCCAGTGGCCCGTGGGGTCCCGGGAGCCCAGCATTTT
>TRBD2|.|TRBV19|TRBJ2-3
CASSSQTSGDTQYF
TGTGCCAGTAGTTCTCAGACTAGCGGAGATACGCAGTATTTT
>.|.|TRBV29-1|TRBJ2-1
CSVEAGTPYNEQFF
TGCAGCGTTGAAGCGGGAACCCCCTACAATGAGCAGTTCTTC
>TRBD1|few|TRBV18|TRBJ2-7
CASSPGQGIHEQYF
TGTGCCAGCTCACCGGGACAGGGGATACACGAGCAGTACTTC
>.|few|TRBV29-1|TRBJ1-4
CSVEDRTTNEKLFF
TGCAGCGTTGAAGACAGGACAACTAATGAAAAACTGTTTTTT
>TRBD2|.|TRBV11-3|TRBJ2-7
CASSLEGLAGTQYF
TGTGCCAGCAGCTTAGAAGGCCTAGCGGGAACGCAGTACTTC
>.|few|TRBV6-1|TRBJ1-1
CASSEGGGWTEAFF
TGTGCCAGCAGTGAAGGGGGGGGTTGGACTGAAGCTTTCTTT
>TRBD2|.|TRBV15|TRBJ2-1
CATSISSGVNNEQFF
TGTGCCACCAGCATTTCTAGCGGCGTGAACAATGAGCAGTTCTTC
>TRBD1|.|TRBV5-1|TRBJ1-2
CASSATGNGYTF
TGCGCCAGCAGCGCGACAGGGAATGGCTACACCTTC
>.|.|TRBV11-2|TRBJ2-1
CASTPRPGVVYNEQFF
TGTGCCAGCACCCCACGTCCGGGAGTTGTGTACAATGAGCAGTTCTTC
>TRBD2|.|TRBV5-1|TRBJ2-3
CASSFSGRSTDTQYF
TGCGCCAGCAGCTTTAGCGGGAGATCCACAGATACGCAGTATTTT
>.|.|TRBV4-3|TRBJ2-4
CASSQVPGARNIQYF
TGCGCCAGCAGCCAAGTTCCAGGGGCTAGAAACATTCAGTACTTC
>TRBD1|.|TRBV2|TRBJ2-7
CASRQGTYEQYF
TGTGCCAGCAGACAGGGGACCTACGAGCAGTACTTC
>.|.|TRBV18|TRBJ1-5
CASSPPGRGYSNQPQHF
TGTGCCAGCTCACCACCGGGCCGGGGGTATAGCAATCAGCCCCAGCATTTT
>.|.|TRBV4-2|TRBJ1-2
CASSQESGSGGYTF
TGTGCCAGCAGCCAAGAGTCGGGGTCGGGTGGCTACACCTTC
>.|few|TRBV7-9|TRBJ1-2
CASSLAAGGYTF
TGTGCCAGCAGCTTAGCGGCCGGGGGCTACACCTTC
>TRBD2|.|TRBV7-2|TRBJ2-1
CASSLVGASGSGLDEQFF
TGTGCCAGCAGCTTAGTGGGGGCCAGCGGGAGCGGACTCGATGAGCAGTTCTTC
>TRBD1|.|TRBV29-1|TRBJ1-5
CSVMGQGNQPQHF
TGCAGCGTGATGGGACAGGGGAATCAGCCCCAGCATTTT
>.|.|TRBV7-9|TRBJ1-2
CASSLDSSFYGYTF
TGTGCCAGCAGCCTCGACAGTTCCTTCTATGGCTACACCTTC
>.|.|TRBV7-2|TRBJ2-1
CASSSFRDSLTHNEQFF
TGTGCCAGCAGCTCCTTCCGGGACTCCCTTACCCACAATGAGCAGTTCTTC
>TRBD2|few|TRBV10-3|TRBJ2-5
CAISESRGGQETQYF
TGTGCCATCAGTGAGTCCCGGGGGGGGCAAGAGACCCAGTACTTC
>.|few|TRBV6-1|TRBJ2-7
CASISTGGIYEQYF
TGTGCCAGCATATCGACAGGCGGAATCTACGAGCAGTACTTC
>.|.|TRBV5-6|TRBJ2-4
CASSLDRNIQYF
TGTGCCAGCAGCTTGGACCGGAACATTCAGTACTTC
>.|.|TRBV28|TRBJ2-5
CASSPPTGTGQETQYF
TGTGCCAGCAGTCCCCCTACAGGTACCGGCCAAGAGACCCAGTACTTC
>.|.|TRBV29-1|TRBJ1-1
CSAQREVGTEAFF
TGCAGCGCCCAACGGGAGGTAGGCACTGAAGCTTTCTTT
>TRBD1|.|TRBV18|TRBJ2-7
CASSESDRLIYEQYF
TGTGCCAGCTCGGAGTCGGACAGGCTTATCTACGAGCAGTACTTC
>TRBD2|few|TRBV5-1|TRBJ2-1
CASSPVAGGPVNEQFF
TGCGCCAGCAGCCCTGTAGCGGGAGGGCCAGTGAATGAGCAGTTCTTC
>TRBD1|once|TRBV28|TRBJ1-4
CASSWDRVNEKLFF
TGTGCCAGCAGTTGGGACAGGGTCAATGAAAAACTGTTTTTT
>TRBD2|.|TRBV5-1|TRBJ2-7
CASRTLAGSSYEQYF
TGCGCCAGCAGAACTCTAGCGGGAAGCTCCTACGAGCAGTACTTC
>.|few|TRBV5-5|TRBJ1-1
CASSGWARNTEAFF
TGTGCCAGCAGCGGTTGGGCAAGGAACACTGAAGCTTTCTTT
>.|.|TRBV5-1|TRBJ2-7
CASTYDPSRGEQYF
TGCGCCAGCACGTATGACCCGAGCCGGGGGGAGCAGTACTTC
>TRBD1|few|TRBV6-5|TRBJ2-1
CASSAGQGRYNEQFF
TGTGCCAGCAGTGCCGGACAGGGGCGTTACAATGAGCAGTTCTTC
>TRBD1|.|TRBV19|TRBJ1-2
CASNTGGNYGYTF
TGTGCCAGTAATACAGGGGGTAACTATGGCTACACCTTC
>.|few|TRBV5-4|TRBJ2-1
CASSADSTYNEQFF
TGTGCCAGCAGCGCAGACTCAACCTACAATGAGCAGTTCTTC
>TRBD1|.|TRBV28|TRBJ2-1
CASSLLAGGRNEQFF
TGTGCCAGCAGTTTATTAGCAGGGGGCAGGAATGAGCAGTTCTTC
>TRBD1|.|TRBV5-1|TRBJ2-1
CASSYGTGGNEQFF
TGCGCCAGCAGCTACGGGACAGGCGGGAATGAGCAGTTCTTC
>TRBD2|.|TRBV19|TRBJ2-1
CASTLGTSDFNEQFF
TGTGCCAGTACCCTCGGGACTAGCGACTTCAATGAGCAGTTCTTC
>.|once|TRBV28|TRBJ1-2
CASSWQNYGYTF
TGTGCCAGCAGTTGGCAAAACTATGGCTACACCTTC
>TRBD1|.|TRBV29-1|TRBJ1-1
CSVDGQGGTEAFF
TGCAGCGTGGATGGACAGGGGGGCACTGAAGCTTTCTTT
>TRBD1|.|TRBV7-9|TRBJ2-7
CASSSRDSSYEQYF
TGTGCCAGCAGCAGCCGGGACAGCTCCTACGAGCAGTACTTC
>TRBD2|once|TRBV2|TRBJ2-1
CASSEGAGGNEQFF
TGTGCCAGCAGTGAGGGAGCGGGAGGGAATGAGCAGTTCTTC
>TRBD1|.|TRBV6-1|TRBJ2-3
CASSSGGDTQYF
TGTGCCAGCAGTTCAGGGGGCGATACGCAGTATTTT
>.|.|TRBV6-1|TRBJ2-1
CASSEGHQSYNEQFF
TGTGCCAGCAGTGAGGGACACCAATCCTACAATGAGCAGTTCTTC
>.|few|TRBV7-9|TRBJ2-3
CASSFGGTSTDTQYF
TGTGCCAGCAGCTTCGGCGGGACTAGCACAGATACGCAGTATTTT